This T cell receptor beta chain was recorded in a study of cytomegalovirus exposure and HLA in healthy donors. Details on this clone: Other DNA sequences in this specimen translate into the identical CDR3.

V trimming: 4 bases; J trimming: 7 bases; junction bases outside the gene matches: 8. Looked up from germline, CDR1 is SGHAT and CDR2 is FQNNGV. The CDR3 covers 14 residues. This PCR relied on a set of 60 Vbeta primers and 13 Jbeta primers. Some clones are missing from TCRdb's copy, which holds only in-frame ones; the method was immunoSEQ multiplex PCR. The data show some 160,000 clones, roughly four fifths seen once. This chain joins TRBV11-2 and TRBJ1-2; 8 nucleotides match TRBD1. The source is a male donor in good health and CMV-seropositive. The sample taken for sequencing was PBMCs. The CDR3 is CASSSAGQGLGYTF. CDR3 in DNA: TGTGCCAGCAGCTCAGCCGGACAGGGTCTTGGCTACACCTTC.